These T cell receptor beta chains were read from a single sample in a study of regulatory T cells in long-lasting Graves disease. One entry per CDR3 protein results from TCRdb running MiXCR on the multiplex PCR reads. The sample includes 600,000 to 800,000 distinct CDR3 sequences, about 32% of them seen just once. Sequencing used peripheral blood mononuclear cells (PBMCs), obtained when the disease was refractory, from a patient treated with antithyroid drugs. These receptors were collected from a female donor with Graves disease. The CDR3 runs from the conserved cysteine through the conserved F or W. A D gene is named only where the DNA matches it firmly. Clone size is shown for a subset of rows, as once, few, many or a class of expanded clone.

CDR3 length: 14; J gene: TRBJ2-5; D gene: TRBD1; V gene: TRBV3-1; clone size: few; CDR3 DNA: TGTGCCAGCAGCCAAGAGGGACAGCAAGAGACCCAGTACTTC; CDR3 protein: CASSQEGQQETQYF
CDR3 length: 14; J gene: TRBJ1-4; D gene: .; V gene: TRBV28; clone size: many; CDR3 DNA: TGTGCCAGCAGTTATACCCGGGAAGGTGAAAAACTGTTTTTT; CDR3 protein: CASSYTREGEKLFF
CDR3 length: 15; J gene: TRBJ2-1; D gene: .; V gene: TRBV7-3; clone size: .; CDR3 DNA: TGTGCCAGCAGCTTAGGGGTGGGAAGACACAATGAGCAGTTCTTC; CDR3 protein: CASSLGVGRHNEQFF
CDR3 length: 13; J gene: TRBJ1-1; D gene: .; V gene: TRBV6-2/TRBV6-3; clone size: .; CDR3 DNA: TGTGCCAGCAGGCCCACAGGGTTCACTGAAGCTTTCTTT; CDR3 protein: CASRPTGFTEAFF
CDR3 length: 15; J gene: TRBJ1-6; D gene: .; V gene: TRBV19; clone size: .; CDR3 DNA: TGTGCCAGTAGTATTTCAGGGACGTCTGGTTCACCCCTCCACTTT; CDR3 protein: CASSISGTSGSPLHF
CDR3 length: 10; J gene: TRBJ1-1; D gene: .; V gene: TRBV29-1; clone size: .; CDR3 DNA: TGCAGCGTTGGACTCTCTGAAGCTTTCTTT; CDR3 protein: CSVGLSEAFF
CDR3 length: 15; J gene: TRBJ1-1; D gene: .; V gene: TRBV6-1; clone size: .; CDR3 DNA: TGTGCCAGCTTGGAACGGGGGGGCCTGGACACTGAAGCTTTCTTT; CDR3 protein: CASLERGGLDTEAFF
CDR3 length: 13; J gene: TRBJ1-2; D gene: .; V gene: TRBV6-2/TRBV6-3; clone size: .; CDR3 DNA: TGTGCCAGCAGTTACGGAGAGGGGGATGGCTACACCTTC; CDR3 protein: CASSYGEGDGYTF
CDR3 length: 16; J gene: TRBJ1-4; D gene: .; V gene: TRBV7-6; clone size: .; CDR3 DNA: TGTGCCAGGACCACTTGCGGCCGGGACCTCTGGGAAAAACTGTTTTTT; CDR3 protein: CARTTCGRDLWEKLFF
CDR3 length: 15; J gene: TRBJ2-5; D gene: .; V gene: TRBV7-2; clone size: few; CDR3 DNA: TGTGCCAGCAGCTTAGTAGCACGCGGGAAAGAGACCCAGTACTTC; CDR3 protein: CASSLVARGKETQYF
CDR3 length: 13; J gene: TRBJ2-5; D gene: TRBD2; V gene: TRBV20-1; clone size: .; CDR3 DNA: TGCAGTGCGCGGGGGGGGGTGCAAGAGACCCAGTACTTC; CDR3 protein: CSARGGVQETQYF
CDR3 length: 15; J gene: TRBJ1-2; D gene: .; V gene: TRBV30; clone size: .; CDR3 DNA: TGTGCCTGGACTCTCCCCCCGGGATCCAACCTCGGCTACACCTTC; CDR3 protein: CAWTLPPGSNLGYTF
CDR3 length: 13; J gene: TRBJ1-1; D gene: .; V gene: TRBV12-3/TRBV12-4; clone size: few; CDR3 DNA: TGTGCCAGCACCCCGGGACACGACACTGAAGCTTTCTTT; CDR3 protein: CASTPGHDTEAFF
CDR3 length: 12; J gene: TRBJ1-4; D gene: .; V gene: TRBV2; clone size: many; CDR3 DNA: TGTGCCAGCAGTGTGGGGAACGAAAAACTGTTTTTT; CDR3 protein: CASSVGNEKLFF
CDR3 length: 14; J gene: TRBJ2-7; D gene: .; V gene: TRBV18; clone size: .; CDR3 DNA: TGTGCCAGCACACTGCCGACTCCGCCGAGGGAGCAGTACTTC; CDR3 protein: CASTLPTPPREQYF
CDR3 length: 14; J gene: TRBJ2-5; D gene: .; V gene: TRBV20-1; clone size: .; CDR3 DNA: TGCAGTGCCACCAGTTGGCGAGGGGGAGAGACCCAGTACTTC; CDR3 protein: CSATSWRGGETQYF
CDR3 length: 15; J gene: TRBJ2-7; D gene: .; V gene: TRBV7-6; clone size: .; CDR3 DNA: TGTGCCAGCAGCTTAGCGCTTAGCTCCACTGCCGAGCAGTACTTC; CDR3 protein: CASSLALSSTAEQYF
CDR3 length: 15; J gene: TRBJ1-1; D gene: .; V gene: TRBV6-5; clone size: few; CDR3 DNA: TGTGCCAGCAGTTACGGCACAGGGAGGGGCACTGAAGCTTTCTTT; CDR3 protein: CASSYGTGRGTEAFF
CDR3 length: 13; J gene: TRBJ2-7; D gene: TRBD1; V gene: TRBV5-1; clone size: many; CDR3 DNA: TGTGCCAGCACCCGTACAGGGGGGTACGAGCAGTACTTC; CDR3 protein: CASTRTGGYEQYF
CDR3 length: 13; J gene: TRBJ2-1; D gene: .; V gene: TRBV12-3/TRBV12-4; clone size: .; CDR3 DNA: TGTGCCAGCAGTTCCGGGGACGGCAATGAGCAGTTCTTC; CDR3 protein: CASSSGDGNEQFF
CDR3 length: 12; J gene: TRBJ1-2; D gene: .; V gene: TRBV20-1; clone size: .; CDR3 DNA: TGCGGTGCCATGGGGCTTAACTATGGCTACACCTTC; CDR3 protein: CGAMGLNYGYTF
CDR3 length: 15; J gene: TRBJ1-1; D gene: .; V gene: TRBV5-1; clone size: .; CDR3 DNA: TGCGCCAGCACCCTTGAGGGGGGAATCAACACTGAAGCTTTCTTT; CDR3 protein: CASTLEGGINTEAFF
CDR3 length: 16; J gene: TRBJ1-5; D gene: .; V gene: TRBV5-8; clone size: many; CDR3 DNA: TGTGCCAGCAGCCTGTTACGGGGGGCGGGCAATCAGCCCCAGCATTTT; CDR3 protein: CASSLLRGAGNQPQHF
CDR3 length: 14; J gene: TRBJ1-2; D gene: .; V gene: TRBV6-1; clone size: .; CDR3 DNA: TGTGCCAGCAGGTCAGGAGGCGAGAACTATGGCTACACCTTC; CDR3 protein: CASRSGGENYGYTF
CDR3 length: 14; J gene: TRBJ2-7; D gene: .; V gene: TRBV11-2; clone size: many; CDR3 DNA: TGTGCCAGCAGCTCCAATAGCGTGGCCTACGAGCAGTACTTC; CDR3 protein: CASSSNSVAYEQYF
CDR3 length: 15; J gene: TRBJ1-4; D gene: .; V gene: TRBV4-1; clone size: .; CDR3 DNA: TGCGCCAGCAGCCGGCAACTTGAGCCGAATGAAAAACTGTTTTTT; CDR3 protein: CASSRQLEPNEKLFF
CDR3 length: 14; J gene: TRBJ1-2; D gene: .; V gene: TRBV29-1; clone size: .; CDR3 DNA: TGCAGCGTTGGGGGGGGTGATCTCGACTATGGCTACACCTTC; CDR3 protein: CSVGGGDLDYGYTF
CDR3 length: 17; J gene: TRBJ2-2; D gene: TRBD2; V gene: TRBV6-2/TRBV6-3; clone size: .; CDR3 DNA: TGTGCCAGCAGTGAAGCCCTAGCGGGAGGGACCACCGGGGAGCTGTTTTTT; CDR3 protein: CASSEALAGGTTGELFF
CDR3 length: 15; J gene: TRBJ1-4; D gene: .; V gene: TRBV5-1; clone size: .; CDR3 DNA: TGCGCCAGCAGCCCTAGGGACGGACTTAATGAAAAACTGTTTTTT; CDR3 protein: CASSPRDGLNEKLFF
CDR3 length: 15; J gene: TRBJ2-7; D gene: TRBD2; V gene: TRBV20-1; clone size: .; CDR3 DNA: TGCAGTGCTTTCACAACTGGCGGGAGTTCCTACGAGCAGTACTTC; CDR3 protein: CSAFTTGGSSYEQYF
CDR3 length: 14; J gene: TRBJ1-5; D gene: TRBD1; V gene: TRBV10-3; clone size: few; CDR3 DNA: TGTGCCATCAGACCGGGACAGGGAGACCAGCCCCAGCATTTT; CDR3 protein: CAIRPGQGDQPQHF
CDR3 length: 13; J gene: TRBJ1-2; D gene: TRBD1; V gene: TRBV6-1; clone size: few; CDR3 DNA: TGTGCAATCAGGGGGCAGCCTAACTATGGCTACACCTTC; CDR3 protein: CAIRGQPNYGYTF
CDR3 length: 14; J gene: TRBJ1-5; D gene: .; V gene: TRBV11-2; clone size: few; CDR3 DNA: TGTGCCAGCAGCGTAAATCAGGGCAATCAGCCCCAGCATTTT; CDR3 protein: CASSVNQGNQPQHF
CDR3 length: 12; J gene: TRBJ1-4; D gene: .; V gene: TRBV29-1; clone size: .; CDR3 DNA: TGCAGCGTGAGGGAGACGGGGGAAAAACTGTTTTTT; CDR3 protein: CSVRETGEKLFF
CDR3 length: 14; J gene: TRBJ1-5; D gene: .; V gene: TRBV11-2; clone size: many; CDR3 DNA: TGTGCCAGCACCCGGGCCGGAGGCAATCAGCCCCAGCATTTT; CDR3 protein: CASTRAGGNQPQHF
CDR3 length: 12; J gene: TRBJ2-7; D gene: .; V gene: TRBV18; clone size: .; CDR3 DNA: TGTGCCAGCTCACCACAGGGACACGAGCAGTACTTC; CDR3 protein: CASSPQGHEQYF
CDR3 length: 14; J gene: TRBJ1-4; D gene: TRBD1; V gene: TRBV6-2/TRBV6-3; clone size: once; CDR3 DNA: TGTGCCAGCAGCTGGACAGGGCGGCGTGAAAAACTGTTTTTT; CDR3 protein: CASSWTGRREKLFF
CDR3 length: 14; J gene: TRBJ2-5; D gene: .; V gene: TRBV7-9; clone size: many; CDR3 DNA: TGTGCCAGCAGCTTAGCGACAGTCCAAGAGACCCAGTACTTC; CDR3 protein: CASSLATVQETQYF
CDR3 length: 14; J gene: TRBJ2-7; D gene: TRBD2; V gene: TRBV5-1; clone size: .; CDR3 DNA: TGCGCCAGCAACGCGGAGCGGGGGTCCTACGAGCAGTACTTC; CDR3 protein: CASNAERGSYEQYF
CDR3 length: 17; J gene: TRBJ1-1; D gene: .; V gene: TRBV6-2/TRBV6-3; clone size: few; CDR3 DNA: TGTGCCAGCAGTTACATGATGTGGGGACGCCGGAACACTGAAGCTTTCTTT; CDR3 protein: CASSYMMWGRRNTEAFF
CDR3 length: 16; J gene: TRBJ2-1; D gene: TRBD2; V gene: TRBV5-6; clone size: few; CDR3 DNA: TGTGCCAGCAGCTTGTCTAGCGGGGCGACCTACAATGAGCAGTTCTTC; CDR3 protein: CASSLSSGATYNEQFF
CDR3 length: 13; J gene: TRBJ1-2; D gene: TRBD1; V gene: TRBV20-1; clone size: .; CDR3 DNA: TGCAGTGCTATAGGACAGGGGAGGGCTGGCTACACCTTC; CDR3 protein: CSAIGQGRAGYTF
CDR3 length: 15; J gene: TRBJ1-1; D gene: TRBD1; V gene: TRBV5-1; clone size: .; CDR3 DNA: TGCGCCAGCAGCGATCGGGACAGGACAGCTTCTGAAGCTTTCTTT; CDR3 protein: CASSDRDRTASEAFF
CDR3 length: 14; J gene: TRBJ2-7; D gene: .; V gene: TRBV7-2; clone size: .; CDR3 DNA: TGTGCCAGCAGCCCTCTAGTAGGGACCTACGAGCAGTACTTC; CDR3 protein: CASSPLVGTYEQYF